The 8 T cell receptor beta chains presented below share a single source sample, sequenced in a study of T-cell memory formation after mild COVID-19. Each CDR3 protein is one row after TCRdb ran MiXCR on the 5' RACE reads. This sample has fewer than 350,000 distinct CDR3 sequences, with roughly an eighth found just once. The sample consisted of PBMCs or a T cell subset sorted from them (not recorded which). The receptors were gathered from a man aged 18 to 30 who had mild COVID-19 (a few samples of this study predate the infection). Cell type and time point are not known.

This clonotype has a handful of counts. The rearrangement joins TRBV7-2 to TRBJ2-3; D is perhaps TRBD2 (5 bases). V dropped 10 bases and J dropped 0 bases, with 14 bases sitting between them. The germline CDR1 and CDR2 sequences are SGHTA and FQGNSA. This CDR3 spans 14 amino acids. The DNA of the CDR3 is TGTGCCACCCGAGGGTTAACTAGCACAGATACGCAGTATTTT. Its translation is CATRGLTSTDTQYF. The full variable domain, rest sourced from reference TRBV7-2 and TRBJ2-3, is GAGVSQSPSNKVTEKGKDVELRCDPISGHTALYWYRQSLGQGLEFLIYFQGNSAPDKSGLPSDRFSAERTGGSVSTLTIQRTQQEDSAVYLCATRGLTSTDTQYFGPGTRLTVL.

This clonotype appeared a few times. The gene calls are TRBV6-2 or TRBV6-3 and TRBJ2-3; TRBD1 matches at 9 bases. The CDR3 is made up of 14 amino acids. CDR1 and CDR2 (germline): MNHEY, SVGEGT. Unmatched junction bases numbered 3, after V lost 6 bases and J lost 2 bases. The chain's CDR3 is CASRYRGPTDTQYF. In DNA form, the CDR3 reads TGTGCCAGCAGGTACAGGGGGCCCACAGATACGCAGTATTTT.

The V call is TRBV20-1, the J call TRBJ2-3; 9 nucleotides align to TRBD1. This CDR3 is built from 16 residues. J was trimmed by 2 bases and V by 2 bases; bases with no gene match: 8. From germline, CDR1 is DFQATT and CDR2 SNEGSKA (reference sequence). CDR3 protein: CSARRLGQGFTDTQYF. CDR3 sequence (DNA): TGCAGTGCTAGACGCCTCGGACAGGGGTTCACAGATACGCAGTATTTT.

The V and J genes are TRBV6-4 and TRBJ2-3; D is undetermined. Trimming shortened V by 6 bases and J by 1 base, and 11 bases separated the two germline ends. Germline V gene data show CDR1 as MRHNA and CDR2 as SNTAGT. The CDR3 sequence is 14 residues long. The chain's CDR3 is CASRKTPGTDTQYF. As DNA, the CDR3 is TGTGCCAGCAGAAAGACACCTGGCACAGATACGCAGTATTTT.

This clonotype has only a few counts. The chain carries TRBV6-2 or TRBV6-3 and TRBJ2-7, with 8 bases aligning to TRBD1. CDR1 MNHEY and CDR2 SVGEGT come from the germline V gene. The length of the CDR3 is 15 residues. Unmatched junction bases numbered 6, after V lost 5 bases and J lost 0 bases. The CDR3 DNA follows: TGTGCCAGCAGTATGGACAGGGCCAGCTCCTACGAGCAGTACGTC. Translated, it gives CASSMDRASSYEQYV.

The chain employs TRBV9 and TRBJ2-3, with D possibly matching TRBD2 (5 bases). The germline CDR1 and CDR2 sequences are SGDLS and YYNGEE. The CDR3 covers 16 residues. V was pared by 4 bases and J by 4 bases, with 19 bases between. The CDR3: CASSPSALRVSDTQYF. The CDR3 coding sequence is TGTGCCAGCAGCCCCTCGGCCCTGAGGGTGTCAGATACGCAGTATTTT. Filled out from reference TRBV9 and TRBJ2-3, the complete variable domain reads DSGVTQTPKHLITATGQRVTLRCSPRSGDLSVYWYQQSLDQGLQFLIQYYNGEERAKGNILERFSAQQFPDLHSELNLSSLELGDSALYFCASSPSALRVSDTQYFGPGTRLTVL.

This clonotype has ten or more counts. This chain links TRBV6-5 with TRBJ1-2, with 8 bases identical to TRBD1. The ends lost 2 bases at V and 0 bases at J; junction bases unmatched: 2. Per germline, CDR1 MNHEY and CDR2 SVGAGI. CDR3 size: 15 residues. The CDR3 nucleotides are TGTGCCAGCAGTTACGCACAGGGGGCTAACTATGGCTACACCTTC. The encoded protein is CASSYAQGANYGYTF.

This clonotype was observed many times. The V and J genes are TRBV12-3 or TRBV12-4 and TRBJ1-5, with D hard to call. The CDR3 runs to 15 residues. Trimming removed 3 bases at V and 0 bases at J, with 9 bases between. Here the CDR3 DNA reads TGTGCCAGCAGTTTGGGCTACGTTAGCAATCAGCCCCAGCATTTT. The encoded protein is CASSLGYVSNQPQHF.